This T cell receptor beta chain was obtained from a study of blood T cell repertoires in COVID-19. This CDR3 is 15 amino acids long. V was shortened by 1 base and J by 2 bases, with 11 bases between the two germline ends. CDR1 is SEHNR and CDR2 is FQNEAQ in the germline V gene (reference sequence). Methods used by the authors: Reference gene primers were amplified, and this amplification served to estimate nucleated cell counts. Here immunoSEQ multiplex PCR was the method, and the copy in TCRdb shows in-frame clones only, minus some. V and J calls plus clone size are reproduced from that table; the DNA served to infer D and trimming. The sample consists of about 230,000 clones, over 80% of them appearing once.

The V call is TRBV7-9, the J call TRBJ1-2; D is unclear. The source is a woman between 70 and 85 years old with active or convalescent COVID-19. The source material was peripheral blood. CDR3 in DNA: TGTGCCAGCAGCTTAGAGGCCAGCGGGAACTATGGCTACACCTTC. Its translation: CASSLEASGNYGYTF.